The rows below give T cell receptor beta chains drawn from one sample of a study of OX40 agonist ivuxolimab in advanced cancers. Produced via immunoSEQ multiplex PCR; TCRdb's table is partial and in-frame only. The top ten clones hold roughly 9% of a sample with approximately 79,000 clones, over 80% of them seen once. The input for sequencing was CD4+ or CD8+ T cells sorted from blood, taken in a trial of the OX40 agonist ivuxolimab. The receptors shown here come from an adult with an advanced solid tumor such as melanoma, head and neck, liver or kidney cancer. CDR3s include the opening cysteine and the closing phenylalanine or tryptophan. Each record gives: CDR3 length, D gene, V gene, CDR3 protein. The D gene is left open where the match is weak.

16 . TRBV6-5 CASSYRRFYATDTQYF
14 . TRBV11-2 CASSFEFSGEEQYF
15 . TRBV4-1 CASSPQEGGNEKLFF
15 . TRBV6-5 CASSLLTGGNYGYTF
13 . TRBV28 CASSLLTGPEQYF
15 . TRBV5-4 CASSSLGGTNEKLFF
14 . TRBV7-2 CASSLVAVSYEQYF
15 TRBD2 TRBV6-6 CASSSQRDRTDTQYF
15 . TRBV9 CASSPRGVMNTEAFF
14 TRBD1 TRBV15 CATREGALSLGYTF
15 . TRBV2 CASSLTHPRDHEQYF
15 TRBD2 TRBV11-2 CASSLAGGVLNEQFF
16 . TRBV5-6 CASSLGFQGGRNGYTF
15 . TRBV4-1 CASSQESPGSEKLFF
15 . TRBV30 CAWTLGVAYTDTQYF
16 TRBD2 TRBV7-7 CASSPEAGGPVDEQFF
14 . TRBV13 CASSALNDRDTEGF
17 TRBD1 TRBV9 CASSVAKDRVGDNEQFF
13 TRBD1 TRBV6-5 CASRKTGEEKLFF
14 . TRBV27 CASSPLLRDFEQYF
15 . TRBV29-1 CSVDTGFGAKNIQYF
12 . TRBV7-9 CASSGAKNIQYF
12 . TRBV10-3 CAVTDAAYEQYF
16 TRBD2 TRBV7-8 CASSFELAGFSYEQYF
16 . TRBV16 CASNRGPTGPSYEQYF
17 TRBD1 TRBV5-1 CASSLGQGVGYQETQYF
15 . TRBV5-1 CASTPWGSGEETQYF
14 . TRBV10-1 CASSEGRGDEKLFF
13 . TRBV2 CASSHLASDTQYF
11 . TRBV25-1 CASSEGDTQYF
15 . TRBV5-4 CASSAFSAGRNEQFF
16 TRBD1 TRBV7-9 CASSPLVEDRDSPLHF
16 . TRBV6-5 CASSYSLTGRTAEAFF
15 TRBD2 TRBV7-9 CASRERGGIQETQYF
13 TRBD1 TRBV9 CASSDQGGRGYTF
13 . TRBV7-2 CASSLAGGGELFF